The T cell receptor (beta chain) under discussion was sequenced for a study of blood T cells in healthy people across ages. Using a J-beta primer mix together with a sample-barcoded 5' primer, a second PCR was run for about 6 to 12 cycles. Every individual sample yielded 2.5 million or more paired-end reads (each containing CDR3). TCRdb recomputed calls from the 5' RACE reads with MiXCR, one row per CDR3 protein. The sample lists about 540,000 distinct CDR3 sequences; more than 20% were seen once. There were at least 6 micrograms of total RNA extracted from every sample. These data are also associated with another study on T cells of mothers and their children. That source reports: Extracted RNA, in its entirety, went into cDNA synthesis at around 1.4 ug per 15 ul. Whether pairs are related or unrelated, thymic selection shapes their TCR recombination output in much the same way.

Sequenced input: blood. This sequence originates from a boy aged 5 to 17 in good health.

This chain's CDR3 is CSARDRPGLGYTF. The CDR3 bases are TGCAGTGCTAGAGATCGTCCGGGTTTAGGCTACACCTTC. This sequence joins TRBV20-1 and TRBJ1-2; D not certain. The CDR3 has 13 amino acids. Per germline, CDR1 DFQATT and CDR2 SNEGSKA (reference sequence). Trimming stripped 0 bases from V and 8 bases from J, with 13 bases between.